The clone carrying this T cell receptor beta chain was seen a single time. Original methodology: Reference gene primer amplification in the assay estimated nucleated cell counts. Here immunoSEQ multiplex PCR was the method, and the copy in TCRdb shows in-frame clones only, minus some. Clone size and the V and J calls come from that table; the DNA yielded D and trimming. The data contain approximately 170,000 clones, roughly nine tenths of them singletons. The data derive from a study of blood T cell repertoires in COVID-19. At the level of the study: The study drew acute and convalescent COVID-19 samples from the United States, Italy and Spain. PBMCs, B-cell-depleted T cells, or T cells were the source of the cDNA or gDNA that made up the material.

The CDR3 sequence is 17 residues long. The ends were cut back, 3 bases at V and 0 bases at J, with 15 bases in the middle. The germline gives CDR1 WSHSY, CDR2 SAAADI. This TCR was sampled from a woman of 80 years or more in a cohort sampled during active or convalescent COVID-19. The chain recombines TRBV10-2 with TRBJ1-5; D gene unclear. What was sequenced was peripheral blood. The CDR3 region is CASSDSGLYYSNQPQHF. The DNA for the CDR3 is TGCGCCAGCAGTGATTCGGGATTGTACTATAGCAATCAGCCCCAGCATTTT.